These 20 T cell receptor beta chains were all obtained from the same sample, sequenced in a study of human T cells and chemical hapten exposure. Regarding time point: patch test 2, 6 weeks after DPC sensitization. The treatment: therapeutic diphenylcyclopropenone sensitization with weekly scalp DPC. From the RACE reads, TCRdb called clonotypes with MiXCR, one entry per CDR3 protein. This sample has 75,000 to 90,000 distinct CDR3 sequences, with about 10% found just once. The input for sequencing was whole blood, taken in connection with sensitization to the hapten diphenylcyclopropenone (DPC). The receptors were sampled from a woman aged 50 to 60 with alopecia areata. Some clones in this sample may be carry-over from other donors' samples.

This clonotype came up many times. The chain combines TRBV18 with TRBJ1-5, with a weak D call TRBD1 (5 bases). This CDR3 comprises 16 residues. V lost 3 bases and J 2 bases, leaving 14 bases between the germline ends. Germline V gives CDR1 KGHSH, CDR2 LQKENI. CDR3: CASSPSGGVGNQPQHF. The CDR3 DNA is TGTGCCAGCTCACCGAGTGGAGGGGTGGGCAATCAGCCCCAGCATTTT. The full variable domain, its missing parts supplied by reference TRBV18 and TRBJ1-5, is NAGVMQNPRHLVRRRGQEARLRCSPMKGHSHVYWYRQLPEEGLKFMVYLQKENIIDESGMPKERFSAEFPKEGPSILRIQQVVRGDSAAYFCASSPSGGVGNQPQHFGDGTRLSIL.

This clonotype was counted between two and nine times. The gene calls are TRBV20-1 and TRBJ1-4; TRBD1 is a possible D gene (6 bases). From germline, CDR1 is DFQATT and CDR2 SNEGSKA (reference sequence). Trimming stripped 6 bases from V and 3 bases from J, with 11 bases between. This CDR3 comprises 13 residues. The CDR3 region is CSAQYRANEKLFF. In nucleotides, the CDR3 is TGCAGTGCCCAATACAGGGCTAATGAAAAACTGTTTTTT.

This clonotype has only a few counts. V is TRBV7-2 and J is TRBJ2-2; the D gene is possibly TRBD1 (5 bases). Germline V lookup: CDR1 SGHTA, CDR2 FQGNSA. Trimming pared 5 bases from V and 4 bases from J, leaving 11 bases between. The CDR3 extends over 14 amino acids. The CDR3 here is CASSLQVSTGELFF. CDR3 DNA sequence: TGTGCCAGCAGCCTACAGGTGTCCACCGGGGAGCTGTTTTTT. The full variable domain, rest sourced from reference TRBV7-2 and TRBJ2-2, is GAGVSQSPSNKVTEKGKDVELRCDPISGHTALYWYRQSLGQGLEFLIYFQGNSAPDKSGLPSDRFSAERTGGSVSTLTIQRTQQEDSAVYLCASSLQVSTGELFFGEGSRLTVL.

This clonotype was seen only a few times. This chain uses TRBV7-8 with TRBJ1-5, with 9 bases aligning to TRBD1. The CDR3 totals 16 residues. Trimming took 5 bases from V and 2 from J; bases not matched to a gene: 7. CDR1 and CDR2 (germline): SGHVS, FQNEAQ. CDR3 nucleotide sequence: TGTGCCAGCAGCCTATCCGACAGGGGGGGCAATCAGCCCCAGCATTTT. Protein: CASSLSDRGGNQPQHF.

CDR3 residues: CSLSRQGGHNEQFF. In DNA, the CDR3 is TGCAGCCTTTCGCGACAGGGGGGGCACAATGAGCAGTTCTTC. This rearrangement joins TRBV29-1 to TRBJ2-1; 9 bases align to TRBD1. This CDR3 is built from 14 residues. After removal of 8 bases from V and 5 bases from J, the junction contained 10 bases not matched to a gene. The V gene's germline CDR1 is SQVTM and CDR2 ANQGSEA.

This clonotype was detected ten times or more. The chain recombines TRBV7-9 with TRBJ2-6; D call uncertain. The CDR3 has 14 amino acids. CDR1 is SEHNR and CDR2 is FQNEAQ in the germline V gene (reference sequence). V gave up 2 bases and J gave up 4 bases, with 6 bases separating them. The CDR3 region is CASSLPPGANVLTF. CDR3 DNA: TGTGCCAGCAGCTTACCCCCAGGGGCCAACGTCCTGACTTTC. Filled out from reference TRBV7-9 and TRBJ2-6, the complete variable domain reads DTGVSQNPRHKITKRGQNVTFRCDPISEHNRLYWYRQTLGQGPEFLTYFQNEAQLEKSRLLSDRFSAERPKGSFSTLEIQRTEQGDSAMYLCASSLPPGANVLTFGAGSRLTVL.

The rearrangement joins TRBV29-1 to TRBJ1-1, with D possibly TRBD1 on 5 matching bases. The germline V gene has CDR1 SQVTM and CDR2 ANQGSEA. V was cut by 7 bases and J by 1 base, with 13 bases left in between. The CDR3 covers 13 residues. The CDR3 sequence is CSAGRDPNTEAFF. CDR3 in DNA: TGCAGCGCGGGCAGGGACCCGAACACTGAAGCTTTCTTT.

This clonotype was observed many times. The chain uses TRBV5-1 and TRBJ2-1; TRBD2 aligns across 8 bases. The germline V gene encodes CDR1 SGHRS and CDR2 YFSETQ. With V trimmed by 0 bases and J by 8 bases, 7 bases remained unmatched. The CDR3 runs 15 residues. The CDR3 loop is CASSLASSGLDEQFF. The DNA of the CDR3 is TGCGCCAGCAGCTTGGCGTCTAGCGGGTTAGATGAGCAGTTCTTC.

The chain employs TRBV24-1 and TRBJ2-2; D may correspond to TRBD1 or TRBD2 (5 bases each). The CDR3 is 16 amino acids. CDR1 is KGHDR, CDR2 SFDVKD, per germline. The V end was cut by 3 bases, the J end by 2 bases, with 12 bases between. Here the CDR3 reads CATSDPGTGNTGELFF. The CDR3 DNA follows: TGTGCCACCAGTGATCCGGGGACCGGCAACACCGGGGAGCTGTTTTTT.

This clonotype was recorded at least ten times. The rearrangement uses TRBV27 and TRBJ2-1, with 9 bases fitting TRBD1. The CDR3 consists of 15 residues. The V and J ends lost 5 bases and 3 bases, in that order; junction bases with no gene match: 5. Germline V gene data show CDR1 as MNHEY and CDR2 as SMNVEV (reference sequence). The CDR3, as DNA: TGTGCCAGCAGTCAGGACAGGGGATTCTACAATGAGCAGTTCTTC. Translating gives CASSQDRGFYNEQFF.

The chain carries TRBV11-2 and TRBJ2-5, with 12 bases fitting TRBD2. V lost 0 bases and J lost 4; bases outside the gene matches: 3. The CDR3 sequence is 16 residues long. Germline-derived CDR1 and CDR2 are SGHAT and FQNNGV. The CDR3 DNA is TGTGCCAGCAGCTTAGACTCGACTAGCGGGGGAGAGACCCAGTACTTC. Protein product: CASSLDSTSGGETQYF.

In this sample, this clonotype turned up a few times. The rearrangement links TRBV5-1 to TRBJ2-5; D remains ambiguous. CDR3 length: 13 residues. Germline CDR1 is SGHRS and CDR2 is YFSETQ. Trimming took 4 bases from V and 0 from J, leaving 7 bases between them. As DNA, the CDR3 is TGCGCCAGCAGCCCAAATTACCAAGAGACCCAGTACTTC. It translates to CASSPNYQETQYF. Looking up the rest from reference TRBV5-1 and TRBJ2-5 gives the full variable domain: KAGVTQTPRYLIKTRGQQVTLSCSPISGHRSVSWYQQTPGQGLQFLFEYFSETQRNKGNFPGRFSGRQFSNSRSEMNVSTLELGDSALYLCASSPNYQETQYFGPGTRLLVL.

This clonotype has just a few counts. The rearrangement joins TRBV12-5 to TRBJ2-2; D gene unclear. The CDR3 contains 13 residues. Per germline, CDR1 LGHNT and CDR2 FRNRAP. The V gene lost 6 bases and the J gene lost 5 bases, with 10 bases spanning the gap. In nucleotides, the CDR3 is TGTGCTAGTGGATTAACAGTGACCGGGGAGCTGTTTTTT. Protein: CASGLTVTGELFF.

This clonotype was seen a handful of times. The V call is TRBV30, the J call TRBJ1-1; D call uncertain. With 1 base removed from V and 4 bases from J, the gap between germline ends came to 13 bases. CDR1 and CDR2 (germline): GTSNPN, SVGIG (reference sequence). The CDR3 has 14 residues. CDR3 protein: CAWSAAERGTEAFF. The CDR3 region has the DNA TGTGCCTGGAGTGCCGCCGAGCGGGGCACTGAAGCTTTCTTT.

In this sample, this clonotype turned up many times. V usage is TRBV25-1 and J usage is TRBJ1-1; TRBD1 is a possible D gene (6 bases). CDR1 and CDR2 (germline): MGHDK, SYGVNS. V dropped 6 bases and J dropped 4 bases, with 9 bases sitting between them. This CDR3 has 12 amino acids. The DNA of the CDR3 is TGTGCCAGCAGAAAGGGGGGCACTGAAGCTTTCTTT. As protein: CASRKGGTEAFF. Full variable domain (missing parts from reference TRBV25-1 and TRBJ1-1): EADIYQTPRYLVIGTGKKITLECSQTMGHDKMYWYQQDPGMELHLIHYSYGVNSTEKGDLSSESTVSRIRTEHFPLTLESARPSHTSQYLCASRKGGTEAFFGQGTRLTVV.

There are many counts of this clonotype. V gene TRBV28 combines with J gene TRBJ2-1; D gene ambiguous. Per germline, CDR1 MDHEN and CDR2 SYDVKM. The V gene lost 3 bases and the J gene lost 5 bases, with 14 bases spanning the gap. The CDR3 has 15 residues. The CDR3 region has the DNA TGTGCCAGCAGTTTTCTGGCAGGAAATAACAATGAGCAGTTCTTC. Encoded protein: CASSFLAGNNNEQFF.

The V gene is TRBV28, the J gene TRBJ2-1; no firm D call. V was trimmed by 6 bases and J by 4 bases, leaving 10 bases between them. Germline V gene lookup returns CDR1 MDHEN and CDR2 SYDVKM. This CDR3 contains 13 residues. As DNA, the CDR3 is TGTGCCAGCAGGGGCCCCCTTTACAATGAGCAGTTCTTC. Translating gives CASRGPLYNEQFF.

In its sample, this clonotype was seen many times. The CDR3 bases are TGTGCCAGCAGCTTCCGGACAGACCATGAAAAACTGTTTTTT. Translation: CASSFRTDHEKLFF. This chain connects TRBV7-9 to TRBJ1-4; a possible D gene is TRBD1 (6 bases). Germline-derived CDR1 and CDR2 are SEHNR and FQNEAQ (reference sequence). V was pared by 3 bases and J by 6 bases, with 11 bases between. This CDR3 spans 14 amino acids.

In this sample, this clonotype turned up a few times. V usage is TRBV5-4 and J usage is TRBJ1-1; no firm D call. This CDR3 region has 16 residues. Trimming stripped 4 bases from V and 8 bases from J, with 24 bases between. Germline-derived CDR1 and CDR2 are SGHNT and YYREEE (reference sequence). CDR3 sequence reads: CASSPRGLSPNPEAFF. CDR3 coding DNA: TGTGCCAGCAGCCCTAGAGGGCTTTCGCCGAACCCCGAAGCTTTCTTT. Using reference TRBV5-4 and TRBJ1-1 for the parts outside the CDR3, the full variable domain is ETGVTQSPTHLIKTRGQQVTLRCSSQSGHNTVSWYQQALGQGPQFIFQYYREEENGRGNFPPRFSGLQFPNYSSELNVNALELDDSALYLCASSPRGLSPNPEAFFGQGTRLTVV.

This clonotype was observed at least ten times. DNA for the CDR3: TGTGCCAGCAGCTTAGCGATGGGGTCTGAAGCTTTCTTT. It encodes CASSLAMGSEAFF. The chain is built from TRBV7-8 and TRBJ1-1; D is uncertain. In germline, CDR1 is SGHVS, CDR2 FQNEAQ. The CDR3 has 13 amino acids. The V and J ends lost 0 bases and 6 bases respectively, with 8 bases between them.